Below are 10 T cell receptor beta chains sequenced from a single sample in a study of OX40 agonist ivuxolimab in advanced cancers. Clones were read by immunoSEQ multiplex PCR, and TCRdb kept only the in-frame ones, dropping some. The sample includes around 70,000 clones, approximately 90% of them seen just once. The sample was CD4+ or CD8+ T cells sorted from blood, taken in a trial of the OX40 agonist ivuxolimab. These receptors all come from an adult with an advanced solid tumor such as melanoma, head and neck, liver or kidney cancer.

The chain combines TRBV5-6 with TRBJ2-7; D is undetermined. CDR1 is SGHDT and CDR2 is YYEEEE in the germline V gene. Trimming shortened V by 0 bases and J by 4 bases, and 2 bases separated the two germline ends. The CDR3 is 11 residues long. The CDR3 sequence: CASSLEYEQYF. CDR3 bases: TGTGCCAGCAGCTTGGAGTACGAGCAGTACTTC.

The rearrangement joins TRBV5-1 to TRBJ2-1, with 8 bases fitting TRBD1. The CDR3 has 16 residues. V shed 4 bases and J 3 bases; nucleotides not matched to a gene: 9. Germline CDR1 is SGHRS and CDR2 is YFSETQ. The CDR3 nucleotides read TGCGCCAGCAGCGCGGGCGGGGACAGGTACTACAATGAGCAGTTCTTC. Protein sequence: CASSAGGDRYYNEQFF. The full variable domain, rest sourced from reference TRBV5-1 and TRBJ2-1, is KAGVTQTPRYLIKTRGQQVTLSCSPISGHRSVSWYQQTPGQGLQFLFEYFSETQRNKGNFPGRFSGRQFSNSRSEMNVSTLELGDSALYLCASSAGGDRYYNEQFFGPGTRLTVL.

The chain couples TRBV18 to TRBJ2-7; a weak D match, TRBD2 (7 bases). The germline V and J ends were trimmed by 3 bases and 5 bases, with 17 bases remaining between them. The V gene's germline CDR1 is KGHSH and CDR2 LQKENI. The CDR3 has 15 residues. The CDR3 bases are TGTGCCAGCTCACCGCAGAGGGGGGGGAGCGACGAGCAGTACTTC. It is translated as CASSPQRGGSDEQYF.

V gene TRBV5-6 combines with J gene TRBJ2-7; the D gene is possibly TRBD2 (5 bases). Germline loops: CDR1 SGHDT, CDR2 YYEEEE. CDR3 length equals 13 residues. Trimming left V 0 bases short and J 5 bases short, with 9 bases between. The CDR3 loop reads CASSLDWRDEQYF. Written as DNA, the CDR3 is TGTGCCAGCAGCTTGGATTGGCGGGACGAGCAGTACTTC. Full variable domain (outside the CDR3, taken from reference TRBV5-6 and TRBJ2-7): DAGVTQSPTHLIKTRGQQVTLRCSPKSGHDTVSWYQQALGQGPQFIFQYYEEEERQRGNFPDRFSGHQFPNYSSELNVNALLLGDSALYLCASSLDWRDEQYFGPGTRLTVT.

The chain links TRBV19 to TRBJ2-6; D unclear. The V gene's germline CDR1 is LNHDA and CDR2 SQIVND (reference sequence). This CDR3 comprises 14 residues. Trimming took 7 bases from V and 2 from J, leaving 9 bases between them. The CDR3 DNA reads as TGTGCCAGTACCTCTGAGACTGGGGCCAACGTCCTGACTTTC. Amino acid sequence: CASTSETGANVLTF. Looking up the rest from reference TRBV19 and TRBJ2-6 gives the full variable domain: DGGITQSPKYLFRKEGQNVTLSCEQNLNHDAMYWYRQDPGQGLRLIYYSQIVNDFQKGDIAEGYSVSREKKESFPLTVTSAQKNPTAFYLCASTSETGANVLTFGAGSRLTVL.

The chain joins TRBV5-1 to TRBJ2-5; D is ambiguous. The V end was cut by 4 bases, the J end by 2 bases, with 12 bases between. This CDR3 contains 14 residues. Germline CDR1 is SGHRS and CDR2 is YFSETQ. This CDR3 reads CASSRSTAQETQYF. In nucleotides, the CDR3 is TGCGCCAGCAGCCGATCGACCGCTCAAGAGACCCAGTACTTC.

V and J are TRBV5-6 and TRBJ1-2; possibly TRBD1 for D (6 bases). Germline CDR1 is SGHDT and CDR2 is YYEEEE. The CDR3 has 15 amino acids. V shed 6 bases and J shed 0 bases, with 15 bases lying between them. The CDR3 DNA is TGTGCCAGCATAAAACAGGGCCCGGCTAACTATGGCTACACCTTC. The encoded protein is CASIKQGPANYGYTF.

J is TRBJ2-3 and V is TRBV6-8; TRBD2 might be the D (5 bases). V gave up 7 bases and J gave up 10 bases, with 21 bases separating them. Germline loops: CDR1 MNHGY, CDR2 SAAAGT. The CDR3 extends over 14 amino acids. CDR3 in DNA: TGTGCCAGCATCCCCAACCCCGGGGAATCGGCGCAGTATTTT. Amino acid sequence: CASIPNPGESAQYF.

CDR3 nucleotide sequence: TGTGCCAGCAGCTTGGAGGGGACGGGTTTCTCCTACGAGCAGTACTTC. This codes for CASSLEGTGFSYEQYF. The chain recombines TRBV5-8 with TRBJ2-5, with D possibly called TRBD1 or TRBD2 (5 bases each). The end of the DNA aligns better with TRBJ2-7, so the J call may be wrong. In germline, CDR1 is SGHTS, CDR2 YDEGEE. The length of the CDR3 is 16 residues.

This clone came up once. The V call is TRBV7-8, the J call TRBJ2-7, with TRBD2 matching over 12 bases. Germline V gene data show CDR1 as SGHVS and CDR2 as FQNEAQ. J was trimmed by 1 base and V by 1 base; bases with no gene match: 2. This CDR3 region has 16 residues. The CDR3 reads CASSLEGLAGSYEQYF. The DNA of the CDR3 is TGTGCCAGCAGCTTAGAAGGACTAGCGGGATCCTACGAGCAGTACTTC.